This paragraph reports one T cell receptor beta chain. A junction end diverges from the germline sequence, so it may reflect a read error. The CDR3 runs to 14 residues. Looked up from germline, CDR1 is SEHNR and CDR2 is FQNEAQ (reference sequence). It was genomic DNA that served as the template for profiling TCR beta VDJ and CDR3. TCRdb re-derived calls from the reads in MiXCR, one entry per CDR3 protein. The table includes approximately 250,000 distinct CDR3 sequences, less than 85% detected once. The record originates from a study of CD8+CD57+ T cells in acquired aplastic anemia. Only patients with CD8+CD57+ cell expansion on flow cytometry were chosen for sequencing.

The chain employs TRBV7-9 and TRBJ1-1, with D unclear. Source material: sorted CD4+, CD8+, or CD8+CD57+ T cells (not recorded which) from PBMCs. This clonotype was sampled from a human donor with aplastic anemia. The CDR3 DNA sequence: TGTGCCAGCAGCTCAGTACCCGGGGAGCTGGTTTTTGGATTT. Its translation: CASSSVPGELVFGF.